This T cell receptor (beta chain) was obtained from a study of human T cells and chemical hapten exposure. In TCRdb, the RACE reads were re-called with MiXCR into one record per CDR3 protein. The sample consists of about 80,000 distinct CDR3 sequences, 9.5% to 13% of them appearing once. This clonotype was observed many times. Time point here: patch test 2, 6 weeks after DPC sensitization. Treatment noted: therapeutic diphenylcyclopropenone sensitization with weekly scalp DPC. CDR1 LGHDT and CDR2 YNNKEL come from the germline V gene (reference sequence). The CDR3 contains 15 residues. Trimming took off 1 base at V and 2 bases at J, with 12 bases between the two ends.

The sequence derives from a woman between 25 and 40 years old with alopecia areata. Some clones in this sample may be carry-over from other donors' samples. The material was whole blood, obtained in connection with sensitization to the hapten diphenylcyclopropenone (DPC). V usage is TRBV3-1 and J usage is TRBJ2-7; D not resolved. For the CDR3, the DNA is TGTGCCAGCAGCCAAGGTACTGGTTGGGCCTACGAGCAGTACTTC. This translates into CASSQGTGWAYEQYF.